This T cell receptor beta chain was obtained from a study of shared clonotypes between healthy human individuals. Only in-frame clones appear in the TCRdb table, and some are missing; sequencing was by immunoSEQ multiplex PCR. The sample has around 440,000 clones, roughly four fifths seen once. The donors, all of them Caucasian adults, lived in Nashville, Tennessee. With unsorted samples, genomic DNA was obtained from 80 million to 100 million PBMCs. This clonotype originated in a woman aged 40 to 55 in good health. Some clones in this sample may be carry-over from other donors' samples. The sequenced sample was PBMCs.

CDR3 bases: TGTGCCTGGAGTGGGGCTCTTAGCACAGATACGCAGTATTTT. Translating it yields CAWSGALSTDTQYF. J is TRBJ2-3 and V is TRBV30; the D is unclear. Per germline, CDR1 GTSNPN and CDR2 SVGIG (reference sequence). Trimming stripped 1 base from V and 0 bases from J, with 8 bases between. The CDR3 sequence is 14 residues long.